This T cell receptor (beta chain) was sequenced in a study of CD8 T cells in ankylosing spondylitis. Study-wide points: Within matched ankylosing spondylitis synovial fluid, disease-linked clones were reportedly significantly enriched. Peripheral blood held disease-linked clones only at relatively low frequency, and these were CD8+. Within ankylosing spondylitis blood, a TCR beta motif made up of eight highly homologous variants appeared to be characteristic.

Many counts were recorded for this clonotype. Its matching antigen is unknown. Trimming shortened V by 5 bases and J by 0 bases, and 16 bases separated the two germline ends. CDR3 length: 16 residues. CDR1 is MDHEN, CDR2 SYDVKM, per germline. From the 5' RACE reads, TCRdb called clonotypes with MiXCR, one entry per CDR3 protein. Here the sample spans more than 60,000 distinct CDR3 sequences, approximately 5% being singletons. This receptor was taken from a male donor with ankylosing spondylitis or in good health (not recorded which). Material for sequencing was blood, either unsorted or a sorted T cell fraction (not recorded which). V usage is TRBV28 and J usage is TRBJ1-1; no reliable D call. CDR3 residues: CASSTAYGSLNTEAFF. The CDR3 region has the DNA TGTGCCAGCAGTACCGCATATGGGTCCTTGAACACTGAAGCTTTCTTT. The full variable domain, with the rest looked up from reference TRBV28 and TRBJ1-1, is DVKVTQSSRYLVKRTGEKVFLECVQDMDHENMFWYRQDPGLGLRLIYFSYDVKMKEKGDIPEGYSVSREKKERFSLILESASTNQTSMYLCASSTAYGSLNTEAFFGQGTRLTVV.